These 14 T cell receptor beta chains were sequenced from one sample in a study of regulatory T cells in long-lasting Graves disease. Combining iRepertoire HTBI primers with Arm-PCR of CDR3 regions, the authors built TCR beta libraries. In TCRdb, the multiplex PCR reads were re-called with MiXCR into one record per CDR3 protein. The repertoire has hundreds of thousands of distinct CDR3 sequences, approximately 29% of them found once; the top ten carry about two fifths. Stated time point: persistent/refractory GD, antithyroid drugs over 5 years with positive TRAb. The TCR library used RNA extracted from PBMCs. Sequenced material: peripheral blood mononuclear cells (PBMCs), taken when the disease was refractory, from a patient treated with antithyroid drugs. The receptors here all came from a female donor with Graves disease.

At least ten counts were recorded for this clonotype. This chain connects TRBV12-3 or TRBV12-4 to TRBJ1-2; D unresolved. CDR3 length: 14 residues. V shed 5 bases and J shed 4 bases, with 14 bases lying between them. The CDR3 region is CASSPQEGIYGYTF. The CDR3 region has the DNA TGTGCCAGCAGTCCCCAGGAGGGAATCTATGGCTACACCTTC.

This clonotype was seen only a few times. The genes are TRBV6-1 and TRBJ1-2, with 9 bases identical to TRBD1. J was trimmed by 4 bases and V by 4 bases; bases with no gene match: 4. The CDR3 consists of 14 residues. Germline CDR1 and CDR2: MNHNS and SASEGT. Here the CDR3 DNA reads TGTGCCAGCAGTGCGGGACAGGGAGTCTATGGCTACACCTTC. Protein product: CASSAGQGVYGYTF.

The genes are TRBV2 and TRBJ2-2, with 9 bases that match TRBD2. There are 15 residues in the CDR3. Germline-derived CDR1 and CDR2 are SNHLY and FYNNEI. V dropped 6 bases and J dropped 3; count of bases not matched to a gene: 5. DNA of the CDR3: TGTGCCAGCAGGCGGACTAGCGCCGACACCGGGGAGCTGTTTTTT. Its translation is CASRRTSADTGELFF.

The CDR3 nucleotides read TGTGCCAGTAGCCCCCAGGGGACCCCCTTCAGCTCCTACGAGCAGTACTTC. Protein product: CASSPQGTPFSSYEQYF. This chain connects TRBV19 to TRBJ2-7, with D possibly matching TRBD1 (6 bases). This CDR3 spans 17 amino acids. Trimming removed 6 bases from V and 0 bases from J, with 21 bases in between. CDR1 and CDR2 from the germline V gene are LNHDA and SQIVND (reference sequence).

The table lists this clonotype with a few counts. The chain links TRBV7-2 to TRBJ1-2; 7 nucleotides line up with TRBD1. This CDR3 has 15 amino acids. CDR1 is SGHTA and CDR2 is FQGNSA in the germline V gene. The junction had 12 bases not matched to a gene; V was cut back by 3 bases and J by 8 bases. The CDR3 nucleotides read TGTGCCAGCAGCTTGTGGACAGGCCCAAAGGAGGGCTACACCTTC. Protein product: CASSLWTGPKEGYTF.

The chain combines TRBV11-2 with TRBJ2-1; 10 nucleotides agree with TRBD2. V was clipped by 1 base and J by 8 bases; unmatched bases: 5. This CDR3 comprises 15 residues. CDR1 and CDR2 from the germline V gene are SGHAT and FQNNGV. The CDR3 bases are TGTGCCAGCAGCTTAGCCAGCGGGAGGGGCTATGAGCAGTTCTTC. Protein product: CASSLASGRGYEQFF. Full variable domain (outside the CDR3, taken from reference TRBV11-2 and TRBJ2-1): EAGVAQSPRYKIIEKRQSVAFWCNPISGHATLYWYQQILGQGPKLLIQFQNNGVVDDSQLPKDRFSAERLKGVDSTLKIQPAKLEDSAVYLCASSLASGRGYEQFFGPGTRLTVL.

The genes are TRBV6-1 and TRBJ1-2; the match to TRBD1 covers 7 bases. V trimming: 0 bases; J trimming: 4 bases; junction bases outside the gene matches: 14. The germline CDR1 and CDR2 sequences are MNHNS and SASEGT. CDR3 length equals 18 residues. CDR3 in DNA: TGTGCCAGCAGTGAAGCGCCAACAGGGGCTCTCTTCTCCTATGGCTACACCTTC. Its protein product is CASSEAPTGALFSYGYTF.

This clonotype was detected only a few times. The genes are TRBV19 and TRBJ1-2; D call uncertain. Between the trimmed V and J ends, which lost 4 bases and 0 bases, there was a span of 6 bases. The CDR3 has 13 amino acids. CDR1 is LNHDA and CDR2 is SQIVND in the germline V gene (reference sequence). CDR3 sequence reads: CASSTIANYGYTF. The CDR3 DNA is TGTGCCAGTAGTACGATAGCTAACTATGGCTACACCTTC.

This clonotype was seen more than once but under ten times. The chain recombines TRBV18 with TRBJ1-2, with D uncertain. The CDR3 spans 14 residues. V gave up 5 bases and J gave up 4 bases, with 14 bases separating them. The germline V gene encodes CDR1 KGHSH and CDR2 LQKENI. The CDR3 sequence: CASSSADVIYGYTF. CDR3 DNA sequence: TGTGCCAGCTCATCCGCGGATGTGATCTATGGCTACACCTTC.

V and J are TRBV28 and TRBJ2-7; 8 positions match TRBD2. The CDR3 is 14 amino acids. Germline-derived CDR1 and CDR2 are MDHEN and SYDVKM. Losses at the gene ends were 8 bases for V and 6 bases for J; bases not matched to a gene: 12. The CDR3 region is CASGSSGSFSEQYF. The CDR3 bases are TGTGCCAGCGGCTCGAGCGGGAGTTTCTCCGAGCAGTACTTC.

The CDR3 bases are TGTGCCAGCAGCCATAGTGGTCCGACTAGCGGGTCCCACAATGAGCAGTTCTTC. It specifies CASSHSGPTSGSHNEQFF. The chain has TRBV3-1 and TRBJ2-1; 10 nucleotides match TRBD2. V shed 3 bases, J shed 5 bases, and the junction held 13 bases outside the gene matches. The V gene's germline CDR1 is LGHDT and CDR2 YNNKEL (reference sequence). The CDR3 contains 18 residues.

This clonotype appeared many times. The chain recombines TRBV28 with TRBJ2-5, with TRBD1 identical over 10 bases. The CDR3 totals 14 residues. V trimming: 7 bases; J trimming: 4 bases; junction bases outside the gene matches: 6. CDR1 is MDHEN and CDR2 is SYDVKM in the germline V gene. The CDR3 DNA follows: TGTGCCAGCAAGGGACAGGGGATTTTAGAGACCCAGTACTTC. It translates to CASKGQGILETQYF.

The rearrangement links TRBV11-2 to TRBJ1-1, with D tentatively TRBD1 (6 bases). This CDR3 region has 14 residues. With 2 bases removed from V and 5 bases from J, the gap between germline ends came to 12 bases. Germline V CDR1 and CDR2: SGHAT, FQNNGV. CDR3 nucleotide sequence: TGTGCCAGCAGCTTACTGGGGGCTGGAACTGAAGCTTTCTTT. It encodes CASSLLGAGTEAFF.

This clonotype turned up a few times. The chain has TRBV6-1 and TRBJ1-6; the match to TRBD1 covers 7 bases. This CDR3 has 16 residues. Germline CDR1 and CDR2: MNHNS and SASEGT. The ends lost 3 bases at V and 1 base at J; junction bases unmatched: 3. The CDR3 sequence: CASSERGQSYNSPLHF. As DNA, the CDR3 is TGTGCCAGCAGTGAGAGGGGGCAATCCTATAATTCACCCCTCCACTTT.